One and the same sample provided the 5 T cell receptor beta chains below, sequenced in a study of blood T cell repertoires in COVID-19. Data came from immunoSEQ multiplex PCR; TCRdb stores just in-frame clones and leaves some out. The profile shows roughly 230,000 clones, over 75% of them singletons. Sequencing used PBMCs or T cells enriched from blood (not recorded which). Source of these receptors: a woman aged 60-75 years who had recovered from COVID-19.

V gene TRBV2 combines with J gene TRBJ2-7, with D maybe TRBD2 (5 bases). Trimming stripped 7 bases from V and 5 bases from J, with 12 bases between. The CDR3 totals 12 residues. In germline, CDR1 is SNHLY, CDR2 FYNNEI. CDR3 loop: CASTLEGNEQYF. The DNA for the CDR3 is TGTGCCAGCACTCTAGAGGGTAACGAGCAGTACTTC.

The V and J genes are TRBV6-5 and TRBJ2-7; D not certain. CDR1 is MNHEY and CDR2 is SVGAGI in the germline V gene. Trimming took off 2 bases at V and 7 bases at J, with 12 bases between the two ends. This CDR3 region has 13 residues. The DNA of the CDR3 is TGTGCCAGCAGTTACGACAAGGCTCGGGAGCAGTACTTC. Encoded protein: CASSYDKAREQYF.

This chain uses TRBV11-2 with TRBJ2-1, with a possible D match to TRBD2 (5 bases). There are 12 residues in the CDR3. Trimming cost V 5 bases and J 6 bases, with 8 bases left between them. Germline loops: CDR1 SGHAT, CDR2 FQNNGV. CDR3 loop: CASSREGNEQFF. DNA of the CDR3: TGTGCCAGCAGCCGGGAAGGCAATGAGCAGTTCTTC.

The rearrangement links TRBV11-2 to TRBJ2-7, with 8 bases matching TRBD2. CDR1 and CDR2 (germline): SGHAT, FQNNGV. V lost 4 bases to trimming and J lost 3 bases; unmatched junction nucleotides: 8. The CDR3 loop spans 15 amino acids. The CDR3 sequence is CASSSERLAFYEQYF. CDR3 nucleotides: TGTGCCAGCAGCTCCGAGAGACTAGCGTTCTACGAGCAGTACTTC.

In its sample, this clone was seen a few times. The V call is TRBV10-3, the J call TRBJ1-2; 8 nucleotides match TRBD1. The ends lost 10 bases at V and 2 bases at J; junction bases unmatched: 15. The CDR3 extends over 16 amino acids. Germline loops: CDR1 ENHRY, CDR2 SYGVKD. The CDR3 loop is CATEPGQVTENYGYTF. The DNA for the CDR3 is TGTGCCACTGAACCGGGACAGGTTACGGAAAACTATGGCTACACCTTC.